These 18 T cell receptor beta chains came from one sample sequenced in a study of blood T cell repertoires in COVID-19. Using immunoSEQ multiplex PCR, the repertoire was profiled, and TCRdb retains in-frame clones only, with some absent. The table has 250,000 or so clones, around 85% seen once. The sample consisted of peripheral blood. These receptors all stem from a man in his fifties or sixties with acute or convalescent COVID-19.

V usage is TRBV6-1 and J usage is TRBJ2-6, with TRBD1 matching over 11 bases. Germline CDR1 MNHNS, CDR2 SASEGT. The V gene end was trimmed by 1 base and the J gene end by 4 bases; junction bases not matched to a gene: 9. CDR3 length: 19 amino acids. As DNA, the CDR3 is TGTGCCAGCAGTGAAGTACTCGGACAGGGGGCGCGAGGGGCCAACGTCCTGACTTTC. It encodes CASSEVLGQGARGANVLTF.

The chain employs TRBV5-1 and TRBJ2-5; TRBD2 aligns across 10 bases. Trimming at V came to 4 bases and at J to 3 bases, leaving 3 bases not matched to a gene. Germline CDR1 SGHRS, CDR2 YFSETQ. There are 14 residues in the CDR3. The CDR3 protein is CASSTTSGKETQYF. In DNA form, the CDR3 reads TGCGCCAGCAGCACCACTAGCGGGAAAGAGACCCAGTACTTC.

This clone was found once. CDR3 residues: CASSPGRTSGRALVHGELFF. CDR3 nucleotide sequence: TGTGCCAGCAGCCCGGGACGGACTAGCGGGAGGGCCCTCGTTCACGGGGAGCTGTTTTTT. The V and J genes are TRBV3-1 (or the pseudogene TRBV3-2) and TRBJ2-2, with 15 positions matching TRBD2. Germline CDR1 and CDR2: LGHDT and YNNKEL (reference sequence). V was pared by 4 bases and J by 7 bases, with 16 bases of the junction left unmatched. The CDR3 extends over 20 amino acids.

The chain is built from TRBV28 and TRBJ1-2, with a tentative D call TRBD1 (5 bases). This CDR3 region has 14 residues. Deletions cut 5 bases from V and 4 bases from J, with 14 bases between. CDR1 MDHEN and CDR2 SYDVKM come from the germline V gene. The CDR3 spells CASSGQGLVYGYTF. CDR3 sequence (DNA): TGTGCCAGCAGTGGGCAGGGTCTGGTCTATGGCTACACCTTC.

The chain's CDR3 is CAAGVAGQPQHF. For the CDR3, the DNA is TGTGCCGCGGGGGTAGCGGGTCAGCCCCAGCATTTT. V is TRBV7-2 and J is TRBJ1-5, with D possibly TRBD1 on 5 matching bases. The V gene's germline CDR1 is SGHTA and CDR2 FQGNSA. Trimming took 11 bases from V and 6 from J, leaving 14 bases between them. The CDR3 totals 12 residues. The entire variable domain, with the rest obtained from reference TRBV7-2 and TRBJ1-5, is as follows: GAGVSQSPSNKVTEKGKDVELRCDPISGHTALYWYRQSLGQGLEFLIYFQGNSAPDKSGLPSDRFSAERTGGSVSTLTIQRTQQEDSAVYLCAAGVAGQPQHFGDGTRLSIL.

The V gene is TRBV29-1, the J gene TRBJ2-7; 8 positions agree with TRBD1. J gave up 3 bases and V 6 bases, and 7 bases lay outside the gene matches. CDR1 SQVTM and CDR2 ANQGSEA come from the germline V gene. CDR3 length: 13 residues. The CDR3 region is CSVEPGQGYEQYF. The CDR3 bases are TGCAGCGTCGAGCCCGGACAGGGCTACGAGCAGTACTTC.

The genes are TRBV20-1 and TRBJ2-3, with D perhaps TRBD1 (6 bases). Trimming took off 3 bases at V and 5 bases at J, with 12 bases between the two ends. This CDR3 is 13 amino acids long. Germline assignment: CDR1 DFQATT and CDR2 SNEGSKA (reference sequence). Here the CDR3 reads CSASNRVVDTQYF. In nucleotides, the CDR3 is TGCAGTGCTAGTAACAGGGTCGTAGATACGCAGTATTTT.

This chain links TRBV7-2 with TRBJ1-3; weak D call: TRBD1 (5 bases). Germline loops: CDR1 SGHTA, CDR2 FQGNSA. V lost 1 base and J lost 2, with 15 bases in between. The CDR3 runs 17 residues. CDR3 region: CASSLGSSGRAGNTIYF. The CDR3 DNA reads TGTGCCAGCAGCTTAGGATCAAGTGGCAGGGCTGGAAACACCATATATTTT.

The genes are TRBV9 and TRBJ2-3, with 10 bases identical to TRBD2. The germline CDR1 and CDR2 sequences are SGDLS and YYNGEE. This CDR3 is 16 amino acids long. After removal of 2 bases from V and 1 base from J, the junction contained 4 bases not matched to a gene. In DNA form, the CDR3 reads TGTGCCAGCAGCGTCGGACTAGCGGAGGGCACAGATACGCAGTATTTT. Amino acid sequence: CASSVGLAEGTDTQYF.

The V and J genes are TRBV2 and TRBJ1-1; TRBD1 agrees at 7 bases. V lost 0 bases and J lost 10; bases outside the gene matches: 5. The CDR3 contains 13 residues. From germline, CDR1 is SNHLY and CDR2 FYNNEI. The CDR3 DNA follows: TGTGCCAGCAGTGAAGCAGGGGGCGGGATAGCTTTCTTT. Amino acids: CASSEAGGGIAFF.

The chain has TRBV27 and TRBJ2-3; TRBD2 aligns across 9 bases. Trimming took 3 bases from V and 1 from J; bases not matched to a gene: 2. This CDR3 contains 15 residues. CDR1 and CDR2 from the germline V gene are MNHEY and SMNVEV (reference sequence). The CDR3 region is CASSFGGRGTDTQYF. The DNA of the CDR3 is TGTGCCAGCAGTTTCGGCGGGAGGGGCACAGATACGCAGTATTTT.

This chain links TRBV18 with TRBJ2-7; 7 positions match TRBD2. The CDR3 sequence is 15 residues long. The junction had 11 bases not matched to a gene; V was cut back by 3 bases and J by 6 bases. CDR1 and CDR2 from the germline V gene are KGHSH and LQKENI. As DNA, the CDR3 is TGTGCCAGCTCACCGGAGGCGGGAGTGCTGGGCGAGCAGTACTTC. Translating it yields CASSPEAGVLGEQYF.

Judged by abundance, this clone is medium-sized (0.01 to 0.1%). The genes are TRBV28 and TRBJ1-3; D ambiguous. Looked up from germline, CDR1 is MDHEN and CDR2 is SYDVKM. The CDR3 has 15 amino acids. The V and J ends lost 3 bases and 0 bases respectively, with 9 bases between them. In DNA form, the CDR3 reads TGTGCCAGCAGTTTCAACGGTTACTCTGGAAACACCATATATTTT. This sequence encodes CASSFNGYSGNTIYF.

This chain uses TRBV3-1 (or the pseudogene TRBV3-2) with TRBJ2-3; maybe TRBD2 (6 bases). Per the germline V gene, CDR1 is LGHDT and CDR2 is YNNKEL (reference sequence). Trimming shortened V by 0 bases and J by 9 bases, and 10 bases separated the two germline ends. This CDR3 is 13 amino acids long. DNA of the CDR3: TGTGCCAGCAGCCAAGATACGGGAGCGACGCAGTATTTT. This sequence encodes CASSQDTGATQYF.

The chain carries TRBV6-5 and TRBJ2-1; 9 bases map to TRBD1. The CDR3 consists of 16 residues. The junction had 11 bases not matched to a gene; V was cut back by 4 bases and J by 7 bases. Germline V gene data show CDR1 as MNHEY and CDR2 as SVGAGI. The CDR3 DNA is TGTGCCAGCAGTTTGGGGGTACAGGGGGCGAGAAATGAGCAGTTCTTC. Protein sequence: CASSLGVQGARNEQFF.

This clone was recorded once. The chain combines TRBV10-1 with TRBJ1-5; weak D call: TRBD1 (5 bases). Germline V gene sequence: CDR1 WNHNN, CDR2 SYGVQD (reference sequence). With 6 bases removed from V and 14 bases from J, the gap between germline ends came to 20 bases. The CDR3 contains 13 residues. The CDR3 sequence is CASRPSRRGNEHF. CDR3 bases: TGCGCCAGCAGACCCAGTCGCCGGGGGAACGAGCATTTT.

This chain connects TRBV28 to TRBJ2-7; 8 nucleotides line up with TRBD2. The CDR3 has 18 amino acids. Germline V gives CDR1 MDHEN, CDR2 SYDVKM. V lost 5 bases to trimming and J lost 0 bases; unmatched junction nucleotides: 15. This chain's CDR3 is CASSGESGSSFISYEQYF. The CDR3 DNA reads TGTGCCAGCAGTGGGGAGAGCGGGAGCTCCTTTATCTCCTACGAGCAGTACTTC.

CDR3 loop: CASSPGTGSLPQHF. The CDR3 DNA reads TGTGCCAGCAGCCCCGGGACAGGGAGTTTGCCCCAGCATTTT. J is TRBJ1-5 and V is TRBV7-2, with TRBD1 matching 9 bases. Germline CDR1 is SGHTA and CDR2 is FQGNSA. The CDR3 has 14 amino acids. The trim removed 5 bases at V and 9 bases at J, leaving 8 bases unmatched. Full variable domain (rest looked up from reference TRBV7-2 and TRBJ1-5): GAGVSQSPSNKVTEKGKDVELRCDPISGHTALYWYRQSLGQGLEFLIYFQGNSAPDKSGLPSDRFSAERTGGSVSTLTIQRTQQEDSAVYLCASSPGTGSLPQHFGDGTRLSIL.